One and the same sample provided the 20 T cell receptor beta chains below, sequenced in a study of Graves' ophthalmopathy and Graves' hyperthyroidism. The authors amplified TCR beta CDR3 regions, and they did so from RNA transcripts for repertoire sequencing. Investigators did first-round RT-PCR with HTBI primers, then second-round multiplex PCR. TCRdb reanalysed the multiplex PCR reads using MiXCR and keeps one entry per CDR3 protein. The sample lists about 740,000 distinct CDR3 sequences, roughly 41% seen once, with roughly 45% in the top ten. Sequencing was carried out using peripheral blood. These receptors all stem from an adult man with Graves' ophthalmopathy.

This clonotype turned up a few times. The chain carries TRBV29-1 and TRBJ1-1; D gene uncertain. CDR3 length: 12 residues. The V end was cut by 6 bases, the J end by 3 bases, with 11 bases between. In germline, CDR1 is SQVTM, CDR2 ANQGSEA. The CDR3 DNA reads as TGCAGCGTATTCGGTGGGGACACTGAAGCTTTCTTT. Protein sequence: CSVFGGDTEAFF.

This clonotype was recorded at least ten times. The chain carries TRBV2 and TRBJ1-5; TRBD1 aligns across 8 bases. The CDR3 is 15 amino acids. Trimming cost V 8 bases and J 2 bases; bases outside gene matches: 8. The germline V gene encodes CDR1 SNHLY and CDR2 FYNNEI. CDR3 region: CASGEHRGGNQPQHF. As DNA, the CDR3 is TGTGCCAGCGGGGAACACAGGGGGGGCAATCAGCCCCAGCATTTT.

This clonotype was detected ten times or more. The rearrangement joins TRBV7-9 to TRBJ2-5; 14 bases are a match to TRBD2. From germline, CDR1 is SEHNR and CDR2 FQNEAQ (reference sequence). V dropped 1 base and J dropped 7; count of bases not matched to a gene: 2. The CDR3 is 15 amino acids. CDR3 DNA sequence: TGTGCCAGCAGCTTAGGGACTAGCGGGAGGACGACCCAGTACTTC. Its translation: CASSLGTSGRTTQYF.

This chain joins TRBV6-5 and TRBJ2-2, with a weak D call TRBD1 (6 bases). Germline V gives CDR1 MNHEY, CDR2 SVGAGI. The CDR3 is 13 residues long. Trimming took off 5 bases at V and 4 bases at J, with 8 bases between the two ends. CDR3: CASSRDITGELFF. In DNA, the CDR3 is TGTGCCAGCAGTCGGGACATCACCGGGGAGCTGTTTTTT.

The rearrangement uses TRBV24-1 and TRBJ1-5, with 9 bases fitting TRBD1. The germline gives CDR1 KGHDR, CDR2 SFDVKD. The CDR3 runs to 19 residues. V shed 4 bases and J 0 bases; nucleotides not matched to a gene: 12. In DNA, the CDR3 is TGTGCCACCAGTGACCCAGGGACAGGGCGCCGGCTTAGCAATCAGCCCCAGCATTTT. Translating it yields CATSDPGTGRRLSNQPQHF.

This clonotype has a count of ten or more. V is TRBV29-1 and J is TRBJ2-6; tentative D call: TRBD1 (6 bases). The CDR3 is 14 amino acids. Germline values: CDR1 SQVTM, CDR2 ANQGSEA. Trimming removed 3 bases from V and 2 bases from J, with 8 bases in between. CDR3 coding DNA: TGCAGCGTTGAGGACAGTCCTGGGGCCAACGTCCTGACTTTC. This translates into CSVEDSPGANVLTF.

This clonotype was counted a few times. The chain recombines TRBV15 with TRBJ2-7, with D perhaps matching TRBD1 (6 bases). V was shortened by 3 bases and J by 3 bases, with 18 bases between the two germline ends. The CDR3 is 16 residues long. Germline V CDR1 and CDR2: LNHNV, YYDKDF (reference sequence). CDR3 residues: CATSRYPGEGDYEQYF. The CDR3 nucleotides read TGTGCCACCAGCAGGTATCCGGGCGAGGGGGACTACGAGCAGTACTTC.

This clonotype was counted only a few times. The chain links TRBV20-1 to TRBJ2-5; 7 bases agree with TRBD2. The CDR3 sequence is 14 residues long. Germline V gives CDR1 DFQATT, CDR2 SNEGSKA (reference sequence). Trimming cost V 3 bases and J 2 bases; bases outside gene matches: 6. CDR3 sequence: CSARAGGWQETQYF. Here the CDR3 DNA reads TGCAGTGCTAGGGCCGGGGGGTGGCAAGAGACCCAGTACTTC.

To note about this clonotype: This could be a read error, since a much larger clone is one nucleotide away. The chain combines TRBV10-3 with TRBJ1-4; 7 bases are shared with TRBD1. The CDR3 extends over 15 amino acids. J was trimmed by 3 bases and V by 6 bases; bases with no gene match: 7. Germline V lookup: CDR1 ENHRY, CDR2 SYGVKD. CDR3 sequence (DNA): TGTGCCATCAGACAGGGGAGTACAGCTAATGAAAAACTGTTTTTT. Translating it yields CAIRQGSTANEKLFF.

This clonotype was counted many times. The chain uses TRBV7-9 and TRBJ1-6; 9 bases line up with TRBD1. The CDR3 consists of 14 residues. Losses at the gene ends were 3 bases for V and 13 bases for J; bases not matched to a gene: 7. Germline V gene lookup returns CDR1 SEHNR and CDR2 FQNEAQ (reference sequence). The CDR3 is CASSFGTGRVPLHF. For the CDR3, the DNA is TGTGCCAGCAGCTTTGGGACAGGGCGCGTCCCCCTCCACTTT.

Concerning this clonotype itself: A much larger clone lies a single base off, so this may be a read error. The V call is TRBV2, the J call TRBJ1-1, with 7 bases aligning to TRBD1. From germline, CDR1 is SNHLY and CDR2 FYNNEI. The CDR3 covers 12 residues. V trimming: 8 bases; J trimming: 11 bases; junction bases outside the gene matches: 11. The CDR3 reads CASVPGGGSAFF. As DNA, the CDR3 is TGTGCCAGCGTCCCAGGAGGGGGCTCGGCTTTCTTT.

This clonotype was picked up one time. A much more abundant neighbour one base away suggests this may be a read error. The chain joins TRBV20-1 to TRBJ1-5; D might be TRBD1 (5 bases). Trimming removed 3 bases from V and 5 bases from J, with 11 bases in between. CDR3 length: 13 residues. Germline V gene sequence: CDR1 DFQATT, CDR2 SNEGSKA (reference sequence). CDR3 region: CSASSGGDQPQHF. Here the CDR3 DNA reads TGCAGTGCTAGTAGTGGGGGGGATCAGCCCCAGCATTTT.

This clonotype was observed at least ten times. The chain carries TRBV5-1 and TRBJ2-7, with D maybe TRBD1 (6 bases). Looked up from germline, CDR1 is SGHRS and CDR2 is YFSETQ. Trimming cost V 0 bases and J 5 bases, with 12 bases left between them. This CDR3 is 14 amino acids long. This CDR3 is CASSLGGTSNEQYF. The CDR3 DNA sequence: TGCGCCAGCAGCTTGGGGGGGACATCCAACGAGCAGTACTTC.

V is TRBV24-1 and J is TRBJ1-5, with TRBD1 matching 9 bases. The J call could be wrong; TRBJ2-3 is a better fit for the DNA end. This CDR3 region has 16 residues. Per the germline V gene, CDR1 is KGHDR and CDR2 is SFDVKD. Here the CDR3 DNA reads TGTGCCACCAGTGTATCCGGGACAGGGAGCACAGATACGCAGTATTTT. Translated, it gives CATSVSGTGSTDTQYF.

The chain links TRBV20-1 to TRBJ2-7, with D perhaps TRBD1 or TRBD2 (6 bases each). The CDR3 contains 14 residues. Per germline, CDR1 DFQATT and CDR2 SNEGSKA (reference sequence). Between the trimmed V and J ends, which lost 1 base and 4 bases, there was a span of 14 bases. The CDR3 region has the DNA TGCAGTGCTAGAGTAATCGGGGGCGGTTACGAGCAGTACTTC. Its translation is CSARVIGGGYEQYF.

This clonotype was picked up a small number of times. The gene calls are TRBV2 and TRBJ1-1; D gene ambiguous. V lost 6 bases, J lost 2 bases, and 19 bases lay in between. The V gene's germline CDR1 is SNHLY and CDR2 FYNNEI. The CDR3 loop spans 16 amino acids. The CDR3 reads CASRKGRVPLNTEAFF. The CDR3 DNA reads as TGTGCCAGCAGAAAAGGGAGGGTACCTTTAAACACTGAAGCTTTCTTT.

The J gene is TRBJ1-2, the V gene TRBV2; 8 bases match TRBD1. Germline-derived CDR1 and CDR2 are SNHLY and FYNNEI. This CDR3 comprises 16 residues. V lost 7 bases and J lost 4; bases outside the gene matches: 14. The CDR3 sequence is CASTDPGTGSSYGYTF. CDR3 in DNA: TGTGCCAGCACCGACCCCGGGACAGGTTCCTCCTATGGCTACACCTTC.

The genes are TRBV11-1 and TRBJ1-1, with a tentative D call TRBD1 (6 bases). With 6 bases removed from V and 3 bases from J, the gap between germline ends came to 17 bases. CDR1 SGHAT and CDR2 FQDESV come from the germline V gene (reference sequence). CDR3 length equals 15 residues. The CDR3 reads CASSYRGRGDTEAFF. The CDR3 nucleotides read TGTGCCAGCAGTTACCGGGGGCGAGGAGACACTGAAGCTTTCTTT. The entire variable domain, with the rest obtained from reference TRBV11-1 and TRBJ1-1, is as follows: EAEVAQSPRYKITEKSQAVAFWCDPISGHATLYWYRQILGQGPELLVQFQDESVVDDSQLPKDRFSAERLKGVDSTLKIQPAELGDSAMYLCASSYRGRGDTEAFFGQGTRLTVV.

Many counts were recorded for this clonotype. The rearrangement uses TRBV25-1 and TRBJ1-1; D perhaps matches TRBD1 (6 bases). Germline values: CDR1 MGHDK, CDR2 SYGVNS. V lost 7 bases, J lost 5 bases, and 14 bases lay in between. The CDR3 covers 13 residues. The DNA for the CDR3 is TGTGCCAGCATAGAACGAGGGGGGACTGAAGCTTTCTTT. It codes for CASIERGGTEAFF.

This clonotype appeared a few times. The chain's CDR3 is CSARGGLLNTGELFF. In DNA form, the CDR3 reads TGCAGTGCTAGGGGCGGGCTACTTAACACCGGGGAGCTGTTTTTT. V gene TRBV20-1 combines with J gene TRBJ2-2; TRBD2 is a possible D gene (5 bases). V was trimmed by 3 bases and J by 2 bases, leaving 13 bases between them. In germline, CDR1 is DFQATT, CDR2 SNEGSKA (reference sequence). This CDR3 comprises 15 residues.